These 3 T cell receptor beta chains were all obtained from the same sample, sequenced in a study of blood T cell repertoires in COVID-19. Method: immunoSEQ multiplex PCR; TCRdb's copy keeps in-frame clones and lacks some. The sample lists under 400,000 clones, over 75% seen once, with about 1.9% in the top ten. Sequenced: PBMCs or T cells enriched from blood (not recorded which). All receptors come from a man aged 35-49 years in a cohort exposed to, infected with or recovered from COVID-19 (not recorded which).

This clone was seen once. J is TRBJ2-1 and V is TRBV27, with a tentative D call TRBD2 (5 bases). The CDR3 covers 12 residues. The V gene's germline CDR1 is MNHEY and CDR2 SMNVEV (reference sequence). V was trimmed by 5 bases and J by 12 bases, leaving 14 bases between them. For the CDR3, the DNA is TGTGCCAGCAGTCCCGAGGGTTGGCTGCAGTTCTTC. Translated: CASSPEGWLQFF.

This chain connects TRBV29-1 to TRBJ1-4, with D possibly matching TRBD1 (5 bases). The V end lost 4 bases, the J end lost 0 bases, and 6 bases lay between the germline ends. This CDR3 has 13 residues. CDR1 SQVTM and CDR2 ANQGSEA come from the germline V gene. The CDR3 protein is CSVAGTTNEKLFF. In DNA form, the CDR3 reads TGCAGCGTTGCAGGGACAACTAATGAAAAACTGTTTTTT.

The chain is built from TRBV5-5 and TRBJ1-6; 7 positions match TRBD1. With 6 bases clipped from V and 4 bases from J, the junction kept 10 bases outside the gene matches. Germline V CDR1 and CDR2: SGHKS, YYEKEE (reference sequence). The CDR3 is made up of 16 amino acids. Here the CDR3 reads CASTETGTAYNSPLHF. CDR3 DNA: TGTGCCAGCACCGAAACCGGGACAGCATATAATTCACCCCTCCACTTT.